This T cell receptor (beta chain) appears in the sequencing data of a study of OX40 agonist ivuxolimab in advanced cancers. As for this clone: Its antigen is as yet unknown.

Trimming removed 4 bases from V and 1 base from J, with 12 bases in between. CDR1 is MDHEN, CDR2 SYDVKM, per germline. The CDR3 consists of 15 residues. TCRdb keeps only in-frame clones here, not all; method: immunoSEQ multiplex PCR. The repertoire holds some 68,000 clones, with 88% as singletons. Anyone with autoimmune disease history or systemic immunosuppression was excluded. Study conclusions and caveats: In CD8+ T cells, expanded clones were on average more numerous than in CD4+.

The rearrangement joins TRBV28 to TRBJ2-3; D may be TRBD1 (6 bases). The clonotype was recovered from an adult with an advanced solid tumor such as melanoma, head and neck, liver or kidney cancer. Sequenced here: CD4+ or CD8+ T cells sorted from blood, sampled in a trial of the OX40 agonist ivuxolimab. The CDR3 DNA sequence: TGTGCCAGCAGTTCTGGACAGCTACGCACAGATACGCAGTATTTT. Translating it yields CASSSGQLRTDTQYF. The whole variable domain, remainder taken from reference TRBV28 and TRBJ2-3, is DVKVTQSSRYLVKRTGEKVFLECVQDMDHENMFWYRQDPGLGLRLIYFSYDVKMKEKGDIPEGYSVSREKKERFSLILESASTNQTSMYLCASSSGQLRTDTQYFGPGTRLTVL.